The entry below describes one TCR beta chain. Its antigen is unknown. Treatment in this sample: around 19 received Ad26.COV2.S at low or high dose, single or two shots; 5 received placebo; per-sample allocation not given. Sampling was performed 63 days after the first vaccine or placebo injection. Adults aged 18-55 years in Boston included the donor. This entry belongs to a study of Ad26.COV2.S vaccination and SARS-CoV-2 variants. The V end was cut by 4 bases, the J end by 2 bases, with 11 bases between. CDR3 size: 14 residues. Germline assignment: CDR1 SQVTM and CDR2 ANQGSEA. Study results and limitations: There was reportedly substantial breadth in spike-specific CD8+ and CD4+ T cell responses after vaccination. Those who received vaccine or placebo ended up with similar non-spike TCR breadth.

This table comes from immunoSEQ multiplex PCR, and its TCRdb copy is limited to in-frame clones, with some not included. The sample holds about 680,000 clones; roughly 90% are singletons and the top ten take approximately 1.5%. The sequencing used peripheral blood, collected in a trial of Ad26.COV2.S vaccine versus placebo. The genes are TRBV29-1 and TRBJ2-2; D unresolved. The receptor was isolated from a person aged 18-60 years who received the Ad26.COV2.S COVID-19 vaccine or a placebo. The CDR3, as DNA: TGCAGCGTTGGTGGCAGACCCAACACCGGGGAGCTGTTTTTT. Residues: CSVGGRPNTGELFF.